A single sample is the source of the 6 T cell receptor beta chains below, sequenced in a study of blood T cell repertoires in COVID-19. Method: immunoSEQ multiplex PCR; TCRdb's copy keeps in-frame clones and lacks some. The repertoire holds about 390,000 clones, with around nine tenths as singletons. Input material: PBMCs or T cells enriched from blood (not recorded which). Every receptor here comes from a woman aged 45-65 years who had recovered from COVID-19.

The CDR3 DNA reads TGTGCCAGCAGTTACTTCCCACAGGGTGTAACGGGGGAGCTGTTTTTT. As protein: CASSYFPQGVTGELFF. This chain links TRBV6-5 with TRBJ2-2, with a tentative D call TRBD1 (6 bases). The CDR3 length is 16 residues. Germline V lookup: CDR1 MNHEY, CDR2 SVGAGI. V was trimmed by 1 base and J by 8 bases, leaving 17 bases between them.

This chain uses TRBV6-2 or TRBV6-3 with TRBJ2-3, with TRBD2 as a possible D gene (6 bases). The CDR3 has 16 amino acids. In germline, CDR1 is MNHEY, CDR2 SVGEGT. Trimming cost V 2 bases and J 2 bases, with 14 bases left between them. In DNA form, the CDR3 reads TGTGCCAGCAGTTACCCCGGGCTAGCGCTCACAGATACGCAGTATTTT. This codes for CASSYPGLALTDTQYF.

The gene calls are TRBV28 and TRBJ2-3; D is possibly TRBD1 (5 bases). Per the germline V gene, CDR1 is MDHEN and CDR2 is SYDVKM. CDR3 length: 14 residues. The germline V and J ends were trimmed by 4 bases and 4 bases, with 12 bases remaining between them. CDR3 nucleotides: TGTGCCAGCAGTTCGAACCTCAGGGCAGATACGCAGTATTTT. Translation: CASSSNLRADTQYF.

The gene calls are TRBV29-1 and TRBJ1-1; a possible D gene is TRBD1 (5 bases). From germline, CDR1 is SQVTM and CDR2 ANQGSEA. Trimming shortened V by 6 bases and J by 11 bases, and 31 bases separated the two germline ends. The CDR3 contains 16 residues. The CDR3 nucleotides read TGCAGCGTACCCGGCTGGGGCGACAAAAGCTGTTTGCTGGCTTTCTTT. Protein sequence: CSVPGWGDKSCLLAFF. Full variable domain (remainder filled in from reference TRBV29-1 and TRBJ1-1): SAVISQKPSRDICQRGTSLTIQCQVDSQVTMMFWYRQQPGQSLTLIATANQGSEATYESGFVIDKFPISRPNLTFSTLTVSNMSPEDSSIYLCSVPGWGDKSCLLAFFGQGTRLTVV.

CDR3 in amino acids: CASSLEASGVYNEQFF. The CDR3 DNA sequence: TGCGCCAGCAGCTTGGAGGCTAGCGGGGTTTACAATGAGCAGTTCTTC. The chain combines TRBV5-1 with TRBJ2-1; 9 bases are a match to TRBD2. J lost 4 bases, V lost 0 bases, and 5 bases had no gene match. Germline CDR1 SGHRS, CDR2 YFSETQ. The CDR3 is 16 residues long.

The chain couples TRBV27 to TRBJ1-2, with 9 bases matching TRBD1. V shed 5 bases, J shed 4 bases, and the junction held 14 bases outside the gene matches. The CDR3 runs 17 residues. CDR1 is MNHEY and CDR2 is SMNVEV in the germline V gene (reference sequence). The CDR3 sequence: CASSQGQGPVYRYGYTF. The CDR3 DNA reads TGTGCCAGCAGTCAGGGACAGGGTCCGGTTTACCGCTATGGCTACACCTTC.